A single sample gave rise to the 32 T cell receptor beta chains below, sequenced in a study of radiotherapy plus CTLA-4 blockade in lung cancer. Assay: immunoSEQ multiplex PCR; the TCRdb copy retains only in-frame clones and omits some. In the table there are approximately 40,000 clones, roughly two thirds of which are singletons. The input for sequencing was peripheral blood, taken from a patient treated with radiotherapy plus ipilimumab. These receptors all come from a human donor with non-small cell lung cancer who had stable disease on radiotherapy plus ipilimumab.

Ten or more counts support this clone. The V call is TRBV11-1, the J call TRBJ1-1; TRBD1 might be the D (5 bases). The CDR3 is 16 amino acids. Germline V CDR1 and CDR2: SGHAT, FQDESV (reference sequence). Between the trimmed V and J ends, which lost 1 base and 3 bases, there was a span of 15 bases. CDR3 sequence: CASSLGEWLTDTEAFF. DNA for the CDR3: TGTGCCAGCAGCTTAGGCGAGTGGTTGACAGACACTGAAGCTTTCTTT.

This clone was detected only a few times. This sequence joins TRBV25-1 and TRBJ1-6, with 7 bases aligning to TRBD1. V gave up 2 bases and J gave up 9 bases; unmatched junction bases: 4. CDR3 length: 14 residues. Germline loops: CDR1 MGHDK, CDR2 SYGVNS. CDR3 sequence (DNA): TGTGCCAGCAGTGAAATGGACAGGCCTTCACCCCTCCACTTT. Its translation is CASSEMDRPSPLHF.

V gene TRBV11-3 combines with J gene TRBJ1-5; maybe TRBD1 (6 bases). V was trimmed by 4 bases and J by 0 bases, leaving 25 bases between them. The CDR3 length is 20 residues. Germline assignment: CDR1 SGHNT and CDR2 YENEEA. CDR3 sequence (DNA): TGTGCCAGCAGCTCCGCCCTCGACAGGTCCCGACTTTATAGCAATCAGCCCCAGCATTTT. This sequence encodes CASSSALDRSRLYSNQPQHF.

V gene TRBV2 combines with J gene TRBJ1-2; 10 nucleotides agree with TRBD1. Trimming at V came to 2 bases and at J to 7 bases, leaving 7 bases not matched to a gene. CDR3 length equals 15 residues. Germline loops: CDR1 SNHLY, CDR2 FYNNEI. CDR3 residues: CASSENRQGASGYTF. DNA of the CDR3: TGTGCCAGCAGTGAAAACCGACAGGGGGCCAGTGGCTACACCTTC. Based on the CDR3 plus reference TRBV2 and TRBJ1-2, the full variable domain is EPEVTQTPSHQVTQMGQEVILRCVPISNHLYFYWYRQILGQKVEFLVSFYNNEISEKSEIFDDQFSVERPDGSNFTLKIRSTKLEDSAMYFCASSENRQGASGYTFGSGTRLTVV.

J is TRBJ1-1 and V is TRBV29-1, with 7 bases that match TRBD1. The CDR3 runs to 13 residues. Germline CDR1 reads SQVTM; CDR2 reads ANQGSEA. Trimming removed 3 bases from V and 5 bases from J; junction bases left unmatched: 6. The CDR3 bases are TGCAGCGTTGATGACAGGGACGGAACTGAAGCTTTCTTT. Its translation is CSVDDRDGTEAFF.

V usage is TRBV30 and J usage is TRBJ1-1; D not resolved. The CDR3 extends over 15 amino acids. The V end lost 2 bases, the J end lost 3 bases, and 16 bases lay between the germline ends. The germline CDR1 and CDR2 sequences are GTSNPN and SVGIG (reference sequence). CDR3: CAWSPSGLTYTEAFF. Written as DNA, the CDR3 is TGTGCCTGGAGTCCCTCCGGACTCACATACACTGAAGCTTTCTTT.

This chain links TRBV6-1 with TRBJ1-4; D is undetermined. The CDR3 sequence is 14 residues long. Germline-derived CDR1 and CDR2 are MNHNS and SASEGT. Trimming cost V 6 bases and J 5 bases, with 13 bases left between them. CDR3 sequence (DNA): TGTGCCAGCAGCAACAACAGAAAGAATGAAAAACTGTTTTTT. This encodes CASSNNRKNEKLFF.

V is TRBV5-1 and J is TRBJ2-5; D is unclear. The CDR3 is 14 amino acids. Per germline, CDR1 SGHRS and CDR2 YFSETQ. The ends were cut back, 0 bases at V and 1 base at J, with 7 bases in the middle. Here the CDR3 reads CASSLAPGQETQYF. CDR3 in DNA: TGCGCCAGCAGCTTGGCTCCGGGCCAAGAGACCCAGTACTTC.

This clone was found once. This chain links TRBV29-1 with TRBJ2-7; possibly TRBD1 for D (5 bases). V shed 0 bases and J shed 3 bases, with 15 bases lying between them. The CDR3 runs to 15 residues. CDR1 SQVTM and CDR2 ANQGSEA come from the germline V gene. The CDR3 nucleotides read TGCAGCGTTGAAGATCTTAAGGGGTCCCGCTACGAGCAGTACTTC. It codes for CSVEDLKGSRYEQYF.

V gene TRBV4-3 combines with J gene TRBJ1-2; perhaps TRBD1 as D (6 bases). The V and J ends lost 0 bases and 0 bases respectively, with 11 bases between them. Germline V gene lookup returns CDR1 LGHNA and CDR2 YSLEER. The CDR3 spans 16 residues. The CDR3 DNA reads as TGCGCCAGCAGCCAAGAGTCGACAGGATCTAACTATGGCTACACCTTC. Translating gives CASSQESTGSNYGYTF.

The CDR3 DNA follows: TGTGCCAGCAGCGGCTCGACAACAACGAACACTGAAGCTTTCTTT. It yields the protein CASSGSTTTNTEAFF. V gene TRBV9 combines with J gene TRBJ1-1; the D is unclear. The CDR3 covers 15 residues. Germline lookup yields CDR1 SGDLS and CDR2 YYNGEE. Trimming pared 3 bases from V and 1 base from J, leaving 13 bases between.

The V call is TRBV7-9, the J call TRBJ1-4; D might be TRBD1 (5 bases). The CDR3 totals 15 residues. Germline values: CDR1 SEHNR, CDR2 FQNEAQ (reference sequence). Trimming removed 5 bases at V and 12 bases at J, with 22 bases between. CDR3 sequence (DNA): TGTGCCAGCAGCCCCACCGGGGGGACTTCTTCTGAACTGTTTTTT. The encoded protein is CASSPTGGTSSELFF.

Only a few counts were recorded for this clone. The chain employs TRBV5-1 and TRBJ2-3, with D perhaps TRBD1 (5 bases). The CDR3 is made up of 14 amino acids. V lost 7 bases to trimming and J lost 2 bases, with 14 bases between them. Germline V gives CDR1 SGHRS, CDR2 YFSETQ. CDR3 bases: TGCGCCAGCCAGGAGCAAGGGGTCACAGATACGCAGTATTTT. This encodes CASQEQGVTDTQYF.

This chain uses TRBV11-2 with TRBJ1-2; TRBD1 matches 7 bases. CDR3 size: 15 residues. Germline-derived CDR1 and CDR2 are SGHAT and FQNNGV. V shed 1 base and J 6 bases; nucleotides not matched to a gene: 8. CDR3 DNA: TGTGCCAGCAGCTTAGGGGCAGGGGGATTGAATGGCTACACCTTC. Residues: CASSLGAGGLNGYTF.

The chain couples TRBV6-6 to TRBJ2-4; TRBD1 aligns across 8 bases. CDR1 is MNHNY and CDR2 is SVGAGI in the germline V gene (reference sequence). CDR3 length: 16 residues. J gave up 6 bases and V 5 bases, and 12 bases lay outside the gene matches. CDR3 protein: CASSARTGTGPNIQYF. The CDR3 region has the DNA TGTGCCAGCAGTGCCAGAACCGGGACAGGACCAAACATTCAGTACTTC.

This clone was recorded a few times. The chain joins TRBV5-1 to TRBJ1-2; 8 nucleotides line up with TRBD1. The V gene's germline CDR1 is SGHRS and CDR2 YFSETQ. The CDR3 length is 14 residues. Losses at the gene ends were 5 bases for V and 6 bases for J; bases not matched to a gene: 9. The DNA of the CDR3 is TGCGCCAGCAGACCGGGACAGGAGGTGCATGGCTACACCTTC. Translating it yields CASRPGQEVHGYTF.

The genes are TRBV2 and TRBJ1-6; the D gene is possibly TRBD1 (6 bases). This CDR3 spans 14 amino acids. V lost 4 bases and J lost 5, with 9 bases in between. Germline V gene lookup returns CDR1 SNHLY and CDR2 FYNNEI. CDR3: CASSGTANNSPLHF. CDR3 nucleotides: TGTGCCAGCAGTGGGACAGCGAATAATTCACCCCTCCACTTT.

This clone was counted only a few times. This sequence joins TRBV29-1 and TRBJ2-3; no firm D call. CDR3 length: 12 amino acids. V lost 3 bases, J lost 5 bases, and 9 bases lay in between. Germline V gene lookup returns CDR1 SQVTM and CDR2 ANQGSEA. In DNA form, the CDR3 reads TGCAGCGTTGATCACTCGGGAGATACGCAGTATTTT. Translation: CSVDHSGDTQYF.

The gene calls are TRBV5-1 and TRBJ2-2, with D unclear. Trimming removed 0 bases from V and 5 bases from J, with 5 bases in between. In germline, CDR1 is SGHRS, CDR2 YFSETQ. The CDR3 spans 13 residues. The CDR3 nucleotides are TGCGCCAGCAGCTTGGCTGTAACCGGGGAGCTGTTTTTT. Amino acid sequence: CASSLAVTGELFF.

The chain uses TRBV19 and TRBJ1-3, with 7 bases lining up with TRBD1. The CDR3 length is 15 residues. Germline loops: CDR1 LNHDA, CDR2 SQIVND (reference sequence). The V segment lost 6 bases and the J segment 0 bases; nucleotides outside the gene matches: 5. The CDR3 bases are TGTGCCAGTAGCAGGGGACAGACCTCTGGAAACACCATATATTTT. Residues: CASSRGQTSGNTIYF.

The chain links TRBV2 to TRBJ2-2, with TRBD1 identical over 8 bases. The CDR3 extends over 15 amino acids. CDR1 and CDR2 from the germline V gene are SNHLY and FYNNEI. V was clipped by 6 bases and J by 1 base; unmatched bases: 4. The CDR3 sequence is CASSPDRGNTGELFF. The DNA for the CDR3 is TGTGCCAGCAGCCCTGACAGGGGGAACACCGGGGAGCTGTTTTTT.

The V and J genes are TRBV11-3 and TRBJ2-7; the D gene is possibly TRBD1 (6 bases). V shed 1 base and J shed 6 bases, with 16 bases lying between them. CDR3 length: 15 amino acids. Per germline, CDR1 SGHNT and CDR2 YENEEA. The CDR3 loop reads CASSLVAGVSREQYF. In nucleotides, the CDR3 is TGTGCCAGCAGCTTAGTTGCAGGGGTCTCCCGCGAGCAGTACTTC.

V and J are TRBV11-2 and TRBJ2-5; 9 bases are shared with TRBD2. The length of the CDR3 is 13 residues. The germline gives CDR1 SGHAT, CDR2 FQNNGV. Unmatched junction bases numbered 6, after V lost 6 bases and J lost 7 bases. The CDR3 region has the DNA TGTGCCAGCAGAGGGACTAGCTGGGGGACCCAGTACTTC. It is translated as CASRGTSWGTQYF.

The rearrangement uses TRBV18 and TRBJ2-5; perhaps TRBD2 as D (6 bases). The CDR3 has 15 amino acids. Germline V gene data show CDR1 as KGHSH and CDR2 as LQKENI. Trimming left V 6 bases short and J 2 bases short, with 16 bases between. In DNA, the CDR3 is TGTGCCAGCTCTCGGCAGGCTGCGGGGCAAGAGACCCAGTACTTC. Residues: CASSRQAAGQETQYF. The whole variable domain, filled in from reference TRBV18 and TRBJ2-5, reads NAGVMQNPRHLVRRRGQEARLRCSPMKGHSHVYWYRQLPEEGLKFMVYLQKENIIDESGMPKERFSAEFPKEGPSILRIQQVVRGDSAAYFCASSRQAAGQETQYFGPGTRLLVL.

This chain links TRBV7-7 with TRBJ2-3; D remains ambiguous. CDR3 length equals 13 residues. Deletions cut 5 bases from V and 3 bases from J, with 9 bases between. CDR1 and CDR2 (germline): SSHAT, FNYEAQ (reference sequence). Here the CDR3 DNA reads TGTGCCAGCAGCCCGGGTGGAACAGATACGCAGTATTTT. Its translation: CASSPGGTDTQYF.

The chain joins TRBV19 to TRBJ2-5; perhaps TRBD1 as D (6 bases). The CDR3 contains 13 residues. Trimming removed 9 bases from V and 5 bases from J, with 16 bases in between. CDR1 LNHDA and CDR2 SQIVND come from the germline V gene (reference sequence). The CDR3 DNA reads as TGTGCCAGCGGGAATTTGGGGGCGGAGACCCAGTACTTC. It specifies CASGNLGAETQYF.

This chain links TRBV10-1 with TRBJ1-4, with D possibly TRBD1 on 5 matching bases. Trimming took 3 bases from V and 0 from J, leaving 23 bases between them. This CDR3 comprises 20 residues. Germline assignment: CDR1 WNHNN and CDR2 SYGVQD (reference sequence). The CDR3 reads CASSDSGGPFNRPTNEKLFF. In DNA form, the CDR3 reads TGCGCCAGCAGTGACTCGGGGGGACCCTTTAATAGACCAACTAATGAAAAACTGTTTTTT.

This clone has more than one count but fewer than ten. The chain recombines TRBV5-6 with TRBJ1-2; D unresolved. CDR1 and CDR2 (germline): SGHDT, YYEEEE. V lost 4 bases to trimming and J lost 0 bases, with 10 bases between them. This CDR3 has 14 residues. The CDR3 DNA is TGTGCCAGCAGCCTCTTTAACTCTAACTATGGCTACACCTTC. This sequence encodes CASSLFNSNYGYTF. Complete variable domain (other parts from reference TRBV5-6 and TRBJ1-2): DAGVTQSPTHLIKTRGQQVTLRCSPKSGHDTVSWYQQALGQGPQFIFQYYEEEERQRGNFPDRFSGHQFPNYSSELNVNALLLGDSALYLCASSLFNSNYGYTFGSGTRLTVV.

This clone was found a few times. The rearrangement joins TRBV7-2 to TRBJ2-7; 7 nucleotides line up with TRBD1. This CDR3 has 16 amino acids. Germline CDR1 is SGHTA and CDR2 is FQGNSA. V lost 5 bases, J lost 5 bases, and 15 bases stayed unmatched. The CDR3 DNA reads as TGTGCCAGCAGCCCTATAGGACAGGCGGCCCAAGACGAGCAGTACTTC. Its translation is CASSPIGQAAQDEQYF.

V is TRBV11-1 and J is TRBJ2-2; 8 bases are shared with TRBD2. Germline V gene data show CDR1 as SGHAT and CDR2 as FQDESV (reference sequence). V lost 8 bases, J lost 0 bases, and 17 bases stayed unmatched. This CDR3 is 19 amino acids long. The CDR3 reads CASGSRGGRYLANTGELFF. The CDR3 region has the DNA TGTGCCAGCGGCTCACGGGGGGGCAGGTACCTCGCGAACACCGGGGAGCTGTTTTTT.

The chain carries TRBV11-2 and TRBJ1-1; D is possibly TRBD1 (6 bases). Germline loops: CDR1 SGHAT, CDR2 FQNNGV. This CDR3 comprises 14 residues. V lost 5 bases and J 5 bases, leaving 15 bases between the germline ends. CDR3 protein: CASSQGQTLTEAFF. Here the CDR3 DNA reads TGTGCCAGCAGCCAAGGACAGACATTGACTGAAGCTTTCTTT.

The chain is built from TRBV7-2 and TRBJ2-7, with D unresolved. V was clipped by 5 bases and J by 8 bases, with 10 bases between them. The germline V gene has CDR1 SGHTA and CDR2 FQGNSA. The CDR3 is 11 residues long. CDR3 protein: CASSPSTKQYF. The CDR3 DNA follows: TGTGCCAGCAGCCCATCTACGAAGCAGTACTTC.